A single sample is the source of the 9 T cell receptor beta chains below, sequenced in a study of beta chain features in type 1 diabetes. Expressed TCRB transcripts were sequenced after all isolated RNA was converted to cDNA. This table comes from immunoSEQ multiplex PCR, and its TCRdb copy is limited to in-frame clones, with some not included. The data contain 500,000 to 700,000 clones, about 16% of them singletons. The sample taken for sequencing was naive CD4+ T cells from blood. All receptors come from a man aged 18 to 30 in good health.

This clone was detected a few times. Germline is not matched at one junction end, which may reflect a read error. The chain joins TRBV25-1 to TRBJ2-7; a possible D gene is TRBD1 (6 bases). Germline V gives CDR1 MGHDK, CDR2 SYGVNS. The CDR3 sequence is 14 residues long. The DNA for the CDR3 is TGTGCCAGCAGTGATAAATCCGGGATCGGGACACCCTTTTTC. Translated: CASSDKSGIGTPFF.

The chain combines TRBV28 with TRBJ2-7; tentatively, D is TRBD1 (6 bases). Deletions cut 10 bases from V and 2 bases from J, with 15 bases between. The germline V gene has CDR1 MDHEN and CDR2 SYDVKM. The CDR3 contains 13 residues. For the CDR3, the DNA is TGTGCCACCAGGACAGCGAGTACCTACGAGCAGTACTTC. Its translation: CATRTASTYEQYF.

V gene TRBV21-1 combines with J gene TRBJ2-7; the table assigns TRBD2, which was not confirmed against the DNA. TRBV21-1 is a listed pseudogene. This CDR3 is 16 amino acids long. This chain's CDR3 is CASSSRLAGGPKEQYF. The CDR3 DNA sequence: TGTGCCAGCAGCAGCCGACTAGCGGGAGGGCCGAAAGAGCAGTACTTC.

The chain links TRBV9 to TRBJ2-3, with 8 bases aligning to TRBD2. CDR1 and CDR2 (germline): SGDLS, YYNGEE. The V segment lost 0 bases and the J segment 7 bases; nucleotides outside the gene matches: 7. The CDR3 contains 15 residues. The CDR3 bases are TGTGCCAGCAGCGTAGAACTAGCGGTTCAAAATACGCAGTATTTT. Encoded protein: CASSVELAVQNTQYF. Complete variable domain (other parts from reference TRBV9 and TRBJ2-3): DSGVTQTPKHLITATGQRVTLRCSPRSGDLSVYWYQQSLDQGLQFLIQYYNGEERAKGNILERFSAQQFPDLHSELNLSSLELGDSALYFCASSVELAVQNTQYFGPGTRLTVL.

The chain recombines TRBV30 with TRBJ1-3, with unresolved D. CDR3 length equals 14 residues. Deletions cut 4 bases from V and 4 bases from J, with 14 bases between. Germline assignment: CDR1 GTSNPN and CDR2 SVGIG (reference sequence). CDR3 in amino acids: CAWISPSLGNTIYF. CDR3 in DNA: TGTGCCTGGATCAGCCCCTCACTGGGAAACACCATATATTTT.

V is TRBV4-3 and J is TRBJ2-7, with 7 bases fitting TRBD2. CDR3 length equals 15 residues. CDR1 and CDR2 from the germline V gene are LGHNA and YSLEER. Trimming took 1 base from V and 2 from J; bases not matched to a gene: 5. CDR3 protein: CASSQALAATYEQYF. As DNA, the CDR3 is TGCGCCAGCAGCCAAGCCCTAGCGGCAACCTACGAGCAGTACTTC.

This clone was seen more than once but under ten times. Other DNA sequences in this sample translate to the same CDR3. The chain joins TRBV28 to TRBJ2-7; D is unresolved. The germline gives CDR1 MDHEN, CDR2 SYDVKM. V was clipped by 5 bases and J by 3 bases, with 2 bases between them. The length of the CDR3 is 10 residues. CDR3 amino acids: CASSRYEQYF. The DNA for the CDR3 is TGTGCCAGCAGTCGCTACGAGCAGTACTTC.

This clone was observed a handful of times. Other DNA variants within this sample encode the same CDR3. The V call is TRBV7-2, the J call TRBJ1-1; D is uncertain. Germline V gives CDR1 SGHTA, CDR2 FQGNSA. V was cut by 8 bases and J by 1 base, with 5 bases left in between. The CDR3 runs 11 residues. The CDR3 loop is CASGPNTEAFF. The CDR3, as DNA: TGTGCCAGCGGACCGAACACTGAAGCTTTCTTT.

This clone has just a few counts. The DNA for the CDR3 is TGTGCCAGCATCCCGCCGGGACAGGGAAATCAGCCCCAGCATTTT. Translated, it gives CASIPPGQGNQPQHF. The V and J genes are TRBV11-2 and TRBJ1-5; 9 bases are a match to TRBD1. Germline trimming cut 7 bases from V and 4 bases from J; bases unmatched to any gene: 8. The germline gives CDR1 SGHAT, CDR2 FQNNGV. This CDR3 comprises 15 residues.